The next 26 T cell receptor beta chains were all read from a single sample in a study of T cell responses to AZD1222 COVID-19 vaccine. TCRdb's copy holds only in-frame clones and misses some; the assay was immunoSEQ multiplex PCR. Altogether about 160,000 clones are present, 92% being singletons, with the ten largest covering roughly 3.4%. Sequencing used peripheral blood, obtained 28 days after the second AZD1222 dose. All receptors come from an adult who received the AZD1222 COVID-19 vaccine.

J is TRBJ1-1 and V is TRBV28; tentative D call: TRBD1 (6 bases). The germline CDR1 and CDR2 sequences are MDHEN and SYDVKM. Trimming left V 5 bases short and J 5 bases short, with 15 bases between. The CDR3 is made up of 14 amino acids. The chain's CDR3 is CASSPPQGLTEAFF. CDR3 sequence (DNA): TGTGCCAGCAGTCCCCCCCAGGGGTTAACTGAAGCTTTCTTT.

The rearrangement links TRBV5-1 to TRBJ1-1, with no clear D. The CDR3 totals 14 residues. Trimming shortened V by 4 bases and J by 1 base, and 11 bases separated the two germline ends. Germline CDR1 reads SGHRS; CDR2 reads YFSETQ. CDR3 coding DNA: TGCGCCAGCAGCGACCCTGGCGGGAACACTGAAGCTTTCTTT. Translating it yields CASSDPGGNTEAFF.

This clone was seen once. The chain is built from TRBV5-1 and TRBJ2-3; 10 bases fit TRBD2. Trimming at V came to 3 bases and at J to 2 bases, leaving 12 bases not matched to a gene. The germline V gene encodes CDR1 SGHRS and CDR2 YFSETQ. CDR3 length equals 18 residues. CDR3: CASSWGTVTSGTTDTQYF. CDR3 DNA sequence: TGCGCCAGCAGCTGGGGGACCGTTACTAGCGGGACCACAGATACGCAGTATTTT. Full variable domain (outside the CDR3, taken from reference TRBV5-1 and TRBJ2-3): KAGVTQTPRYLIKTRGQQVTLSCSPISGHRSVSWYQQTPGQGLQFLFEYFSETQRNKGNFPGRFSGRQFSNSRSEMNVSTLELGDSALYLCASSWGTVTSGTTDTQYFGPGTRLTVL.

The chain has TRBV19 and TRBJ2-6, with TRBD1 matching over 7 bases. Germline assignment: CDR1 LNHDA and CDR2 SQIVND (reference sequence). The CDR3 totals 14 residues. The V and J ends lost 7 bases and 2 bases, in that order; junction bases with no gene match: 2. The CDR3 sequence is CASTQGPGANVLTF. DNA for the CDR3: TGTGCCAGTACACAGGGGCCTGGGGCCAACGTCCTGACTTTC.

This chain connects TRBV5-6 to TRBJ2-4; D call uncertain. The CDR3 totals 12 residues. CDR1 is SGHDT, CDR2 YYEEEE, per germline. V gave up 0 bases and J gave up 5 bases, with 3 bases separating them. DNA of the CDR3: TGTGCCAGCAGCTTGGTTGAAAACATTCAGTACTTC. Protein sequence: CASSLVENIQYF.

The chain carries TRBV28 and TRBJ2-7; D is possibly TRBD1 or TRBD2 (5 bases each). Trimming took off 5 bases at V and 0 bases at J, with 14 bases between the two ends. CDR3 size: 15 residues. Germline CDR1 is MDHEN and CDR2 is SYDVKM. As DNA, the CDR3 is TGTGCCAGCAGTCCTCCGCGAGGGGCCTCCTACGAGCAGTACTTC. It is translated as CASSPPRGASYEQYF.

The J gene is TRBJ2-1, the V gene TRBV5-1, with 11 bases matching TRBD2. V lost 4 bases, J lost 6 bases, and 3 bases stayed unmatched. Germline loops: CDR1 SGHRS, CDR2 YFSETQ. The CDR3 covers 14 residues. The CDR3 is CASSPTSGSNEQFF. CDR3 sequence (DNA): TGCGCCAGCAGCCCAACTAGCGGGAGCAATGAGCAGTTCTTC. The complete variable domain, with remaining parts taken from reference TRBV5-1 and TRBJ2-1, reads KAGVTQTPRYLIKTRGQQVTLSCSPISGHRSVSWYQQTPGQGLQFLFEYFSETQRNKGNFPGRFSGRQFSNSRSEMNVSTLELGDSALYLCASSPTSGSNEQFFGPGTRLTVL.

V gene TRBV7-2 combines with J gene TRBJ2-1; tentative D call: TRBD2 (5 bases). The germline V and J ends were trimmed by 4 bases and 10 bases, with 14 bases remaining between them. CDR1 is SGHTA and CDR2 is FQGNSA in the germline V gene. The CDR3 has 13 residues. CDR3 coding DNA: TGTGCCAGCAGCTCGAGGGAACGTGGGGAGCAGTTCTTC. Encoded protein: CASSSRERGEQFF.

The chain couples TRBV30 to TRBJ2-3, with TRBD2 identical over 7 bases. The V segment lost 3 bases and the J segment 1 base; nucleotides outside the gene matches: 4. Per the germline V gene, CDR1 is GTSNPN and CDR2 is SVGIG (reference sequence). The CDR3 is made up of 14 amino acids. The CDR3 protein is CAWRGGVGTDTQYF. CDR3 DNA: TGTGCCTGGAGGGGAGGGGTGGGCACAGATACGCAGTATTTT. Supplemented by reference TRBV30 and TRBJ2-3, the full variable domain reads SQTIHQWPATLVQPVGSPLSLECTVEGTSNPNLYWYRQAAGRGLQLLFYSVGIGQISSEVPQNLSASRPQDRQFILSSKKLLLSDSGFYLCAWRGGVGTDTQYFGPGTRLTVL.

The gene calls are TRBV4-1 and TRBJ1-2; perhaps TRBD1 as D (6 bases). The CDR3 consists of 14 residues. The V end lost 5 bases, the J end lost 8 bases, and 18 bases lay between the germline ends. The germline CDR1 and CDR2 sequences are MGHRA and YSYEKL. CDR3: CASSSPTRGGGYTF. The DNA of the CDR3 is TGCGCCAGCAGCTCGCCGACCAGGGGTGGCGGCTACACCTTC.

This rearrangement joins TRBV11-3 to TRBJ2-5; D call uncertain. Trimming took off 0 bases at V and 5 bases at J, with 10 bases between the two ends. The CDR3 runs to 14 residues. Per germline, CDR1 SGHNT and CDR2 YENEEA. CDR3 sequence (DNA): TGTGCCAGCAGCTTAGATGGGGTTATGGAGACCCAGTACTTC. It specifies CASSLDGVMETQYF. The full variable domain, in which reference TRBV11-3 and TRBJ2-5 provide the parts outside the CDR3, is EAGVVQSPRYKIIEKKQPVAFWCNPISGHNTLYWYLQNLGQGPELLIRYENEEAVDDSQLPKDRFSAERLKGVDSTLKIQPAELGDSAVYLCASSLDGVMETQYFGPGTRLLVL.

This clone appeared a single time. The CDR3 is CAWSFSGSRADTQYF. CDR3 nucleotide sequence: TGTGCCTGGAGCTTCAGCGGGAGTCGGGCAGATACGCAGTATTTT. The V call is TRBV30, the J call TRBJ2-3; TRBD2 matches 8 bases. Germline assignment: CDR1 GTSNPN and CDR2 SVGIG (reference sequence). V lost 3 bases to trimming and J lost 4 bases; unmatched junction nucleotides: 9. The CDR3 runs to 15 residues.

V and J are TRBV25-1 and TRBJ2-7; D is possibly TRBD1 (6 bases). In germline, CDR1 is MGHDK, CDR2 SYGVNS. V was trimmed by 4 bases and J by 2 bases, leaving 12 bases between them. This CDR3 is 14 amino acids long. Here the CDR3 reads CASSAPDSPYEQYF. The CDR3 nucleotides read TGTGCCAGCAGTGCTCCGGACAGCCCCTACGAGCAGTACTTC.

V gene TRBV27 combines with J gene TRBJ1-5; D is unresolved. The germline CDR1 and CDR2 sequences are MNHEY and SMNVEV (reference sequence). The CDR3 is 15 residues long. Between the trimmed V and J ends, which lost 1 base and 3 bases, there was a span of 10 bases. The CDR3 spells CASSLFGRANQPQHF. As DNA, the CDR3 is TGTGCCAGCAGTTTATTCGGGAGGGCCAATCAGCCCCAGCATTTT.

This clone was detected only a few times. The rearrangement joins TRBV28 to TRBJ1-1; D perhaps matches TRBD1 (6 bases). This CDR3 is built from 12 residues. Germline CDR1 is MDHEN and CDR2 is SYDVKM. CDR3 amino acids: CAGGRKGTEAFF. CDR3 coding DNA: TGTGCAGGGGGGAGGAAGGGTACTGAAGCTTTCTTT.

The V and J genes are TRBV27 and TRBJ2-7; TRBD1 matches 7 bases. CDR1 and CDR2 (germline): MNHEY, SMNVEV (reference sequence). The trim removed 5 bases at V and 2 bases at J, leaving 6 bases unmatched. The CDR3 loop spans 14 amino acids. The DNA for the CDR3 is TGTGCCAGCAGTCGGGACAGAGGGGCCTACGAGCAGTACTTC. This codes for CASSRDRGAYEQYF.

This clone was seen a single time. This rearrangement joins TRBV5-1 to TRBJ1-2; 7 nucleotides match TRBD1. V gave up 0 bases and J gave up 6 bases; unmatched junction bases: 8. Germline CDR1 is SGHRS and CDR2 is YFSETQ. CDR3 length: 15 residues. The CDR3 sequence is CASSLGQGVYNGYTF. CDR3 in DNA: TGCGCCAGCAGCTTGGGTCAGGGGGTCTACAATGGCTACACCTTC.

The CDR3 DNA reads as TGTGCCAGCAGTGCCCTAGCGGGAGAGGGGGGCGGGCAGTACTTC. As protein: CASSALAGEGGGQYF. The J gene is TRBJ2-7, the V gene TRBV2; 10 bases line up with TRBD2. Trimming at V came to 4 bases and at J to 9 bases, leaving 12 bases not matched to a gene. Per germline, CDR1 SNHLY and CDR2 FYNNEI. The CDR3 is 15 residues long. The complete variable domain, with remaining parts taken from reference TRBV2 and TRBJ2-7, reads EPEVTQTPSHQVTQMGQEVILRCVPISNHLYFYWYRQILGQKVEFLVSFYNNEISEKSEIFDDQFSVERPDGSNFTLKIRSTKLEDSAMYFCASSALAGEGGGQYFGPGTRLTVT.

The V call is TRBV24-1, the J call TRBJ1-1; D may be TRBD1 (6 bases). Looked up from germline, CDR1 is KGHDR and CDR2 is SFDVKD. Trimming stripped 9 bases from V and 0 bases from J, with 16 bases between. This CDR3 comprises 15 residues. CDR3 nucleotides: TGTGCCACCTCCTCCGGGCAGGGGTTGAACACTGAAGCTTTCTTT. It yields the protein CATSSGQGLNTEAFF.

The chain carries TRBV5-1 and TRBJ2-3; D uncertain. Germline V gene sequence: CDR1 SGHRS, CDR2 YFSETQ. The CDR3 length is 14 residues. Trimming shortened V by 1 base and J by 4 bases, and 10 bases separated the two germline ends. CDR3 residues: CASSLSKRADTQYF. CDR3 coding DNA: TGCGCCAGCAGCTTGTCTAAACGCGCAGATACGCAGTATTTT. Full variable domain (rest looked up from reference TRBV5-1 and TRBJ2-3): KAGVTQTPRYLIKTRGQQVTLSCSPISGHRSVSWYQQTPGQGLQFLFEYFSETQRNKGNFPGRFSGRQFSNSRSEMNVSTLELGDSALYLCASSLSKRADTQYFGPGTRLTVL.

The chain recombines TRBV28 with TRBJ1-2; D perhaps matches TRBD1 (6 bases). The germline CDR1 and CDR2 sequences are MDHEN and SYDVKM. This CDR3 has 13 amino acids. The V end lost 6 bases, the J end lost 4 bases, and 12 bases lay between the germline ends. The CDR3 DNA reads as TGTGCCAGCAGAAGTGGGGGCTCCTATGGCTACACCTTC. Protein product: CASRSGGSYGYTF.

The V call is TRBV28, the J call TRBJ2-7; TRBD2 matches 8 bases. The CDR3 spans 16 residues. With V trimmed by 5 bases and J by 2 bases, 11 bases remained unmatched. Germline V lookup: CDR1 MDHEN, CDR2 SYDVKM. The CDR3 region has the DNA TGTGCCAGCAGTGAAGCAAGCGGGAGAAGGACCTACGAGCAGTACTTC. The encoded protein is CASSEASGRRTYEQYF.

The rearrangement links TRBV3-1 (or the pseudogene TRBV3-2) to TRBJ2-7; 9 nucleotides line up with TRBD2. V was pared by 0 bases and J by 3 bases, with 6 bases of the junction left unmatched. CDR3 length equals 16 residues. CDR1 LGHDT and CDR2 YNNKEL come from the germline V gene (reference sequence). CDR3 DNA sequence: TGTGCCAGCAGCCAAGAAGGGGAGACTAGCGGCTACGAGCAGTACTTC. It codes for CASSQEGETSGYEQYF.

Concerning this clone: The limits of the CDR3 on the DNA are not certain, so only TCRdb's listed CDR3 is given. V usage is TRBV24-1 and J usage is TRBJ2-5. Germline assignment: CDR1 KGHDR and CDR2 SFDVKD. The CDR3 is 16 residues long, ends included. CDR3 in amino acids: CATSDFGAGTQETQYF.

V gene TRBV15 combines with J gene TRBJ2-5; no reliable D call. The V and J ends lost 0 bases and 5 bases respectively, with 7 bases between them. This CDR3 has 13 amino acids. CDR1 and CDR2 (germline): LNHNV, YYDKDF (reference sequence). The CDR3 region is CATSRDRVETQYF. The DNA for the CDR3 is TGTGCCACCAGCAGAGATCGGGTGGAGACCCAGTACTTC.

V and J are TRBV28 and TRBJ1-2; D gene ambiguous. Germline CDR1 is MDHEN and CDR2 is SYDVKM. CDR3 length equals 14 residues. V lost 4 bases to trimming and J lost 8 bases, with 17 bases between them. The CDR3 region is CASSSHSPVGGYTF. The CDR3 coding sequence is TGTGCCAGCAGTTCCCACTCTCCCGTGGGGGGCTACACCTTC.